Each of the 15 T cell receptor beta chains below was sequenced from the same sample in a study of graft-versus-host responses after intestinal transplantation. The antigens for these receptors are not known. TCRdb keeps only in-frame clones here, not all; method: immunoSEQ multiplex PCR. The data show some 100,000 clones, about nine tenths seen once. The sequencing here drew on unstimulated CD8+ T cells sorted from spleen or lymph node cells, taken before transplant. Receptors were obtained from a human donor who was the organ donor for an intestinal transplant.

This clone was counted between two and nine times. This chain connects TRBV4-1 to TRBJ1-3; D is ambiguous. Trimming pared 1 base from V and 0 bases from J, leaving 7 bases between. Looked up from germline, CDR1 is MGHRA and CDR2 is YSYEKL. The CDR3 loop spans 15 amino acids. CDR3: CASSQVADSGNTIYF. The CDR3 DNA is TGCGCCAGCAGCCAAGTCGCGGACTCTGGAAACACCATATATTTT.

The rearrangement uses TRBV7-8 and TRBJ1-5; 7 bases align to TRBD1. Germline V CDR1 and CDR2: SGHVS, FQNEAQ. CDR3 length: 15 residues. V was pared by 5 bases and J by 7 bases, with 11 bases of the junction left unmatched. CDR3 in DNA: TGTGCCAGCAGCATGGGGACAGCTTCTAACCAGCCCCAGCATTTT. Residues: CASSMGTASNQPQHF.

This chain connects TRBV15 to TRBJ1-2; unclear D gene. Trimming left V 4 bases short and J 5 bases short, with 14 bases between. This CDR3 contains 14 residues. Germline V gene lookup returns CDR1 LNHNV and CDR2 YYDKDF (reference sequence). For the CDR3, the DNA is TGTGCCACCAGCACCAGTAGCGGTCCTTATGGCTACACCTTC. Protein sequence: CATSTSSGPYGYTF.

CDR3 residues: CASSQGPLRDTGELFF. The CDR3 nucleotides read TGTGCCAGCAGTCAGGGGCCTCTGAGAGACACCGGGGAGCTGTTTTTT. The chain recombines TRBV7-9 with TRBJ2-2; the D gene is possibly TRBD1 (6 bases). Trimming took off 6 bases at V and 3 bases at J, with 17 bases between the two ends. Germline assignment: CDR1 SEHNR and CDR2 FQNEAQ (reference sequence). The CDR3 spans 16 residues.

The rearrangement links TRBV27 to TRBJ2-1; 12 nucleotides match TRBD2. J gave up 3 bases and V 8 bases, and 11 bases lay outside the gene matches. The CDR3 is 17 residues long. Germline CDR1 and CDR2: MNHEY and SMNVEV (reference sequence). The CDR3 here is CASELAGGVAGYNEQFF. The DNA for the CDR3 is TGTGCCAGCGAACTAGCGGGAGGTGTTGCTGGCTACAATGAGCAGTTCTTC.

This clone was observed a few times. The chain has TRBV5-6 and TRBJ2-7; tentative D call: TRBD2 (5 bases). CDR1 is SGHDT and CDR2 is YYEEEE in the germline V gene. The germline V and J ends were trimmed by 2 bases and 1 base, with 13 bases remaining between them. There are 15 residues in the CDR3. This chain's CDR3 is CASSFGDGESYEQYF. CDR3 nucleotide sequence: TGTGCCAGCAGCTTTGGGGATGGGGAGTCCTACGAGCAGTACTTC.

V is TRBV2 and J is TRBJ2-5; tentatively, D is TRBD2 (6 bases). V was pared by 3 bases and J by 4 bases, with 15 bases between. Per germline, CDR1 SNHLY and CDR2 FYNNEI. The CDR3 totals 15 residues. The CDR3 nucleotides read TGTGCCAGCAGTGACTTCAGACTAGAGGGAGAGACCCAGTACTTC. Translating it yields CASSDFRLEGETQYF.

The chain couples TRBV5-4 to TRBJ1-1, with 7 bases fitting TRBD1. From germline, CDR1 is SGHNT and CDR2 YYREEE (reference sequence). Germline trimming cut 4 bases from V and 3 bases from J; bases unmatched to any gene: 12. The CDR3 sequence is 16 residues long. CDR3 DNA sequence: TGTGCCAGCAGCGCCTGGAGACAGGGTTTGGACACTGAAGCTTTCTTT. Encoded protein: CASSAWRQGLDTEAFF.

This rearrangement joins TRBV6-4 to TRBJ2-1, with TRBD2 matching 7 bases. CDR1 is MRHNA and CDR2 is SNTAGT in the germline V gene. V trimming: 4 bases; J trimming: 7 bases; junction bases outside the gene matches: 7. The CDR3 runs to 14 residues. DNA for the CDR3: TGTGCCAGCAGTGCGTCGGGGGGAACAAATGAGCAGTTCTTC. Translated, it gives CASSASGGTNEQFF.

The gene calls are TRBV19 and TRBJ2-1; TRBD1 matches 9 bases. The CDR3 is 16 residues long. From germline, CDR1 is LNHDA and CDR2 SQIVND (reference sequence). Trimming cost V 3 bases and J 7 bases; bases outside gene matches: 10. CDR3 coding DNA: TGTGCCAGTAGTATTTCGGGACAGGGCGGAGTGAATGAGCAGTTCTTC. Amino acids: CASSISGQGGVNEQFF.

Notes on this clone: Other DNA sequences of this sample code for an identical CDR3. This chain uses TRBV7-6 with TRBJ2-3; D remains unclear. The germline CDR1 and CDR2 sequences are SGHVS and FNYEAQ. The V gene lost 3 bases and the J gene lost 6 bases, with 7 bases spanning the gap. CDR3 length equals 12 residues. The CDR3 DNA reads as TGTGCCAGCAGCTTGAGAGAGGATACGCAGTATTTT. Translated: CASSLREDTQYF.

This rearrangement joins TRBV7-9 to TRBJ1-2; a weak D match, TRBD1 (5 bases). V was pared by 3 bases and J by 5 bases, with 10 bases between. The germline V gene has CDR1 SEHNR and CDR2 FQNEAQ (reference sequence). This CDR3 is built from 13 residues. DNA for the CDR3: TGTGCCAGCAGCTTTGCACAGGCATATGGCTACACCTTC. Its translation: CASSFAQAYGYTF.

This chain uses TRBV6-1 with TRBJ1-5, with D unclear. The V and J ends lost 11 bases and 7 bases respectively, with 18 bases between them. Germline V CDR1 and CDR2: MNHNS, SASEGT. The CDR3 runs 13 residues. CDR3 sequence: CAGESSMGQPQHF. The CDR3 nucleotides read TGTGCCGGTGAGAGCAGCATGGGCCAGCCCCAGCATTTT.

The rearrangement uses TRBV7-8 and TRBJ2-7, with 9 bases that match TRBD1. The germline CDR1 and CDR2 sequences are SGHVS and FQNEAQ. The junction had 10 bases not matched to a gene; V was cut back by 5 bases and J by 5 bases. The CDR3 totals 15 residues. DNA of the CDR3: TGTGCCAGCAGCCCCGCCGGGACAGGGAAGAACGAGCAGTACTTC. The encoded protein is CASSPAGTGKNEQYF.

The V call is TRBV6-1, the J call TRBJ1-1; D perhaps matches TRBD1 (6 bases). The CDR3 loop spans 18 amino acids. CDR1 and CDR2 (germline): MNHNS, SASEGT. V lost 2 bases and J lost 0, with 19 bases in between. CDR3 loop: CASSEFGVRGGMNTEAFF. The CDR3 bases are TGTGCCAGCAGTGAATTCGGGGTTAGGGGGGGGATGAACACTGAAGCTTTCTTT.